Described below is a single T cell receptor beta chain sequence and its context. What this receptor recognizes is not known. Base quality data are lacking; no much larger clone is found one base away. This entry is derived from a study of T cell responses to AZD1222 COVID-19 vaccine (dated by TCRdb to the early 2020s). Study-level background: A total of approximately 230 trial participants underwent TCR sequencing, of whom roughly 210 received two doses of AZD1222 and about 26 received two doses of the MenACWY control vaccine. Trial participants were enrolled by age into subgroups of 18-55, 56-69 and 70-plus years, and around 150, 29 and 61 TCR-sequenced participants, respectively, were included in these subgroups.

Its CDR3 holds 15 amino acids, cysteine through phenylalanine. Of the read, only the CDR3 DNA is kept; its 45 bases are in frame from base 1. For this chain, trimming is 1 base at the V end and 2 bases at the J end, and the number of junction bases without a gene match is 4. The germline V gene specifies SGHRS as CDR1 and YFSETQ as CDR2. What the authors observed across the whole study: Conclusions about previously exposed vaccinees are limited because only a handful of AZD1222 recipients were SARS-CoV-2 seropositive at baseline. Participants were mostly white British and included more females than males, and it was suggested by the authors that clonal diversity may have been underestimated. Because no day 14 peak-response samples were available, repertoires were characterized only after the peak T cell response. Epitopes outside the regions mutated in the B.1.351 and B.1.1.7 variants were reportedly recognized by nearly half of the unique spike-specific TCRs. CD4 TCRs associated with the vaccine covered the entire spike protein, and the dominant responses were in regions 160-218 and 743-854. The 56-69-year group was small, and its depth increase did not reach significance, likely because of low power. Spike-specific TCR breadth and depth rose significantly after two AZD1222 doses compared with day 0 and with MenACWY recipients.

The CDR3 regions of human TCRbeta chains were subjected to immunosequencing. Under the source paper's analysis protocol: Repertoire TCRs were checked for matches against a reference library of SARS-CoV-2-specific TCRs that had been generated using the MIRA antigen-specificity platform. Breadth was defined as the fraction of unique TCRs that were SARS-CoV-2-associated, and depth was defined as the fraction of total T cells that were SARS-CoV-2-associated. Each spike-specific TCR was assigned to its reactive spike region and to a CD4 or CD8 class using the MIRA data. Log10-transformed breadth and depth values were compared by one-way ANOVA with Sidak's multiple comparisons tests. Not all clones reach the TCRdb copy of this immuneACCESS table, which keeps in-frame sequences only. Checked studies attribute under half of the gap to unresolved V genes and leave the rest unexplained. V and J calls and clone size are as listed in that table; D and trimming were resolved from the DNA. This sample comprises 150,000 to 200,000 clones, roughly nine tenths of them detected only once. The ten largest clones represent approximately 1.2% of the sample.

The time point label for this specimen denotes: about 28 days (+/-7) after the second vaccine dose. AZD1222 recipients given second doses at about 4 weeks or at about 12 weeks were pooled, since spike-specific TCR depth and breadth were not found to differ between the two schedules. Vaccinee samples were obtained from the UK trials COV001 and COV002, which included a single-blind randomized controlled phase 2/3 trial of AZD1222 (ChAdOx1 nCoV-19) in healthy adults. Trial participant PBMC samples were collected at day 0 and day 28 after the second dose for TCRbeta chain sequencing. Sequenced here: peripheral blood, sampled 28 days after the second AZD1222 dose. The V and J genes are TRBV5-1 and TRBJ1-1, with 8 bases aligning to TRBD1. This sequence was found in an adult who received the AZD1222 COVID-19 vaccine. The DNA sequence is as follows: TGCGCCAGCAGCTTGCAGGGACAGGCAAACACTGAAGCTTTCTTT. This yields the protein CASSLQGQANTEAFF. With all but the CDR3 taken from the reference TRBV5-1 and TRBJ1-1 genes, the full variable domain is: KAGVTQTPRYLIKTRGQQVTLSCSPISGHRSVSWYQQTPGQGLQFLFEYFSETQRNKGNFPGRFSGRQFSNSRSEMNVSTLELGDSALYLCASSLQGQANTEAFFGQGTRLTVV.